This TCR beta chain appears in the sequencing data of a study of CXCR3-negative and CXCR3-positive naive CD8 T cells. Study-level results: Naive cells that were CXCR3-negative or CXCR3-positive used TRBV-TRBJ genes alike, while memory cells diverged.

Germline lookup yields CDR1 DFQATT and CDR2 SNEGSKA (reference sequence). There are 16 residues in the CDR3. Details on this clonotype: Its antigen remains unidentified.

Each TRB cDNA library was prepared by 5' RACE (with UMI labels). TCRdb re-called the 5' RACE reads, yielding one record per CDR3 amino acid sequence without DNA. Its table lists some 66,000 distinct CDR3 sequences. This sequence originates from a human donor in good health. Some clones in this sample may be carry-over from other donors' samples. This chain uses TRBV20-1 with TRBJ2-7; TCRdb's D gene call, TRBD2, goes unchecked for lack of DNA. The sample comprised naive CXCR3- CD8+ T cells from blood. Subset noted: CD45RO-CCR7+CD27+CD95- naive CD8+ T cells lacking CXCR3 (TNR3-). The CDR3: CSANGAQPETAYEQYF.